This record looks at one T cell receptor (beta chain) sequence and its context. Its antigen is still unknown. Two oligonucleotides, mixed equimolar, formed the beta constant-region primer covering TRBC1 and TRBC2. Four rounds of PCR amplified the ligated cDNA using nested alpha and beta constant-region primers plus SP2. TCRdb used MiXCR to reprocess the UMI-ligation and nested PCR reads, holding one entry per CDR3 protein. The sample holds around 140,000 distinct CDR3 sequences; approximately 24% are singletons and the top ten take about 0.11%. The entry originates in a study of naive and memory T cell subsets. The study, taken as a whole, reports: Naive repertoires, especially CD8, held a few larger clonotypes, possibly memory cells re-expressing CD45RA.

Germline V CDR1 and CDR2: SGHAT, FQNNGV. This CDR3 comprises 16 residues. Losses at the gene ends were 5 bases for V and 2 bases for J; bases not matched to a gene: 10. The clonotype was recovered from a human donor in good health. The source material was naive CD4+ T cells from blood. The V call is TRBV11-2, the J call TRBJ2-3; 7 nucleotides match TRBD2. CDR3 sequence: CASSVRESEHTDTQYF. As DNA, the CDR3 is TGTGCCAGCAGCGTGCGGGAGAGCGAACACACAGATACGCAGTATTTT.